This is a list of T cell receptor beta chains from one sample in a study of long-term antiretroviral therapy in people with HIV. Sequencing was performed with immunoSEQ multiplex PCR; in TCRdb, only in-frame clones are kept and a portion is missing. The top ten clones hold roughly 7.9% of a sample with about 34,000 clones, about four fifths of them seen once. Specimen: unsorted PBMCs, collected 0.4 years before starting antiretroviral therapy. The origin of the receptors is a man between 18 and 35 years old with HIV. The CDR3 runs from the conserved cysteine through the conserved F or W. Each record gives: V gene, J gene, D gene, clone size, CDR3 protein, CDR3 DNA. The D gene is left open where the match is weak. Not all rows give a size; the values are once, few, many and, for expanded clones, a class.

>TRBV7-3|TRBJ1-1|NA|NA
CASSSLGNTEAFF
TGTGCCAGCAGTTCTCTCGGCAACACTGAAGCTTTCTTT
>TRBV7-8|TRBJ2-2|NA|NA
CASHRASVNTGELFF
TGTGCCAGCCACCGGGCTAGCGTGAACACCGGGGAGCTGTTTTTT
>TRBV7-9|TRBJ1-4|NA|NA
CASSLPPTNEKLFF
TGTGCCAGCAGCCTCCCACCAACTAATGAAAAACTGTTTTTT
>TRBV5-1|TRBJ1-1|TRBD1|NA
CASSLGQGWDTEAFF
TGCGCCAGCAGCTTGGGACAGGGTTGGGACACTGAAGCTTTCTTT
>TRBV29-1|TRBJ2-7|TRBD2|few
CSVQPSGGGIYEQYF
TGCAGCGTGCAACCTAGCGGGGGAGGAATCTACGAGCAGTACTTC
>TRBV27|TRBJ1-5|TRBD1|NA
CASSTTQGWNQPQHF
TGTGCCAGCAGTACCACACAGGGGTGGAATCAGCCCCAGCATTTT
>TRBV7-3|TRBJ2-3|NA|NA
CASSQGAGADTQYF
TGTGCCAGCAGCCAAGGGGCAGGGGCAGATACGCAGTATTTT
>TRBV6-6|TRBJ2-2|NA|NA
CASSYPVRTGELFF
TGTGCCAGCAGTTACCCGGTCCGGACCGGGGAGCTGTTTTTT
>TRBV4-1|TRBJ2-3|NA|once
CATHRGGVADTQYF
TGCGCCACTCATAGGGGGGGGGTGGCAGATACGCAGTATTTT
>TRBV30|TRBJ1-3|NA|NA
CAWSGGNTIYF
TGTGCCTGGTCAGGGGGAAACACCATATATTTT
>TRBV19|TRBJ2-1|NA|medium-sized
CASSIAHGDEQFF
TGTGCCAGTAGTATAGCCCACGGGGATGAGCAGTTCTTC
>TRBV6-1|TRBJ2-3|NA|NA
CASSESVSLQWQYF
TGTGCCAGCAGTGAAAGTGTATCCCTCCAGTGGCAGTATTTT
>TRBV2|TRBJ1-1|NA|NA
CASSVHETEAFF
TGTGCCAGCAGTGTGCATGAGACTGAAGCTTTCTTT
>TRBV7-2|TRBJ1-1|NA|NA
CASSLGGSNTEAFF
TGTGCCAGCAGCTTAGGGGGGTCCAACACTGAAGCTTTCTTT
>TRBV18|TRBJ2-2|TRBD2|NA
CASSPQTSGANTGELFF
TGTGCCAGCTCACCACAGACTAGCGGGGCGAACACCGGGGAGCTGTTTTTT
>TRBV11-2|TRBJ2-7|NA|once
CASTPLVGAVDYEQYF
TGTGCCAGCACCCCCTTGGTAGGGGCGGTCGACTACGAGCAGTACTTC
>TRBV6-5|TRBJ2-5|NA|NA
CASSGLREETQYF
TGTGCCAGCAGTGGCCTCCGGGAGGAGACCCAGTACTTC
>TRBV2|TRBJ1-1|NA|NA
CASSPSPRASRPEAFF
TGTGCCAGCAGTCCCAGTCCTCGCGCGTCCCGTCCTGAAGCTTTCTTT
>TRBV7-9|TRBJ2-3|NA|NA
CASSLRRGSPQDTQYF
TGTGCCAGCAGCCTCCGGCGGGGTAGCCCCCAAGATACGCAGTATTTT
>TRBV5-6|TRBJ1-1|NA|once
CASRRDTHEAFF
TGTGCCAGCAGAAGGGACACGCATGAAGCTTTCTTT
>TRBV5-6|TRBJ2-1|TRBD2|NA
CASSGYLAGVRNEQFF
TGTGCCAGCAGCGGTTACCTAGCGGGAGTACGGAATGAGCAGTTCTTC
>TRBV27|TRBJ2-7|NA|NA
CASSHKLGYEQYF
TGTGCCAGCAGTCACAAACTAGGTTACGAGCAGTACTTC
>TRBV4-2|TRBJ1-5|NA|NA
CASSREDGRDQPQHF
TGTGCCAGCAGCCGGGAAGATGGGCGGGACCAGCCCCAGCATTTT
>TRBV7-2|TRBJ2-3|NA|NA
CASSLGFGRDTQYF
TGTGCCAGCAGCCTGGGCTTTGGGAGGGATACGCAGTATTTT
>TRBV6-5|TRBJ1-2|NA|NA
CASSQTPSYGYTF
TGTGCCAGCAGTCAAACTCCGAGCTATGGCTACACCTTC
>TRBV28|TRBJ2-7|NA|NA
CASSLKFLDEQYF
TGTGCCAGCAGTTTGAAGTTCCTAGACGAGCAGTACTTC
>TRBV7-2|TRBJ2-3|TRBD2|NA
CASSLGTSRPDTQYF
TGTGCCAGCAGCCTAGGGACTAGCAGGCCAGATACGCAGTATTTT
>TRBV9|TRBJ2-7|TRBD2|NA
CASSPGLAGGYEQYF
TGTGCCAGCAGCCCCGGACTAGCGGGAGGGTACGAGCAGTACTTC
>TRBV11-1|TRBJ2-1|NA|NA
CASSPISMRGNEQFF
TGTGCCAGCAGCCCGATATCAATGAGAGGCAATGAGCAGTTCTTC
>TRBV6-5|TRBJ1-1|TRBD1|once
CASSSGQGGIAFF
TGTGCCAGCAGTTCAGGACAGGGTGGTATAGCTTTCTTT
>TRBV27|TRBJ1-4|NA|NA
CASSLIGVGEKLFF
TGTGCCAGCAGTTTAATAGGGGTGGGCGAAAAACTGTTTTTT
>TRBV4-1|TRBJ1-4|TRBD1|once
CASSQTGTGGEVEKLFF
TGCGCCAGCAGCCAAACCGGGACAGGGGGCGAGGTTGAAAAACTGTTTTTT
>TRBV13|TRBJ2-3|TRBD2|NA
CASSSPDRGRAISDTQYF
TGTGCCAGCAGCTCCCCGGATCGTGGGAGGGCCATCTCAGATACGCAGTATTTT
>TRBV7-3|TRBJ2-5|TRBD2|once
CASSPGLAGGPETQYF
TGTGCCAGCAGCCCGGGACTAGCGGGAGGCCCAGAGACCCAGTACTTC
>TRBV18|TRBJ2-3|TRBD1|NA
CASSPRAPRDRETDTQYF
TGTGCCAGCTCACCACGCGCCCCGAGGGACAGGGAGACAGATACGCAGTATTTT
>TRBV2|TRBJ2-7|TRBD2|NA
CASTAGDSGSIYEQYF
TGTGCCAGCACAGCAGGAGATAGCGGGAGCATCTACGAGCAGTACTTC
>TRBV27|TRBJ2-1|NA|NA
CASGVYGATYNEQFF
TGTGCCAGCGGAGTTTACGGGGCTACCTACAATGAGCAGTTCTTC
>TRBV2|TRBJ2-1|NA|NA
CASNPRHPEQFF
TGTGCCAGCAACCCCCGACATCCTGAGCAGTTCTTC
>TRBV5-1|TRBJ2-7|TRBD2|NA
CASSPRTSGTYEQYF
TGCGCCAGCAGCCCAAGGACTAGCGGGACCTACGAGCAGTACTTC
>TRBV7-2|TRBJ2-1|NA|once
CASAVSTYNEQFF
TGTGCCAGCGCTGTGTCTACGTACAATGAGCAGTTCTTC
>TRBV19|TRBJ1-5|TRBD1|NA
CASSIRDRGNQPQHF
TGTGCCAGTAGTATCAGGGACAGGGGCAATCAGCCCCAGCATTTT
>TRBV6-5|TRBJ2-7|NA|NA
CASRASYEQYF
TGTGCCAGCAGAGCTAGCTACGAGCAGTACTTC
>TRBV7-9|TRBJ2-1|NA|NA
CASSPGKLWLLDEQFF
TGTGCCAGCAGCCCGGGGAAGTTGTGGTTGTTGGATGAGCAGTTCTTC
>TRBV5-1|TRBJ1-2|NA|NA
CASSLGPQGKDYGYTF
TGCGCCAGCAGCTTGGGGCCCCAGGGGAAAGACTATGGCTACACCTTC
>TRBV28|TRBJ2-7|NA|NA
CASRPLGGVQGADGVASYEQYF
TGTGCCAGCAGGCCTCTGGGGGGGGTGCAGGGGGCCGACGGTGTTGCCTCCTACGAGCAGTACTTC
>TRBV5-1|TRBJ2-1|TRBD2|NA
CASSTSGGYNEQFF
TGCGCCAGCAGCACTAGCGGGGGCTACAATGAGCAGTTCTTC
>TRBV25-1|TRBJ2-3|NA|NA
CASSRGVSGDTQYF
TGTGCCAGCAGTCGGGGAGTTAGTGGAGATACGCAGTATTTT
>TRBV5-1|TRBJ2-7|NA|NA
CASSHGGSGNEQYF
TGCGCCAGCAGCCACGGAGGGAGCGGCAACGAGCAGTACTTC